The 8 T cell receptor beta chains below were found in one sample sequenced in a study of prognosis after radiotherapy for stage I lung cancer. Researchers used two-round multiplex PCR to amplify TCR beta CDR3 starting from genomic DNA. Primers specific to each TRBV and TRBJ gene were used in first-round PCR. TCRdb reprocessed the multiplex PCR reads with MiXCR, giving one entry per CDR3 protein. Here the sample spans 20,000 to 30,000 distinct CDR3 sequences, about 40% being singletons. The sequencing used PBMCs, collected before or after stereotactic body radiation therapy (not recorded which). The receptors derive from a donor older than 45 with non-small cell lung cancer.

V gene TRBV2 combines with J gene TRBJ1-4; D ambiguous. The germline V gene has CDR1 SNHLY and CDR2 FYNNEI. V lost 7 bases, J lost 11 bases, and 14 bases lay in between. This CDR3 spans 12 amino acids. CDR3 in DNA: TGTGCCAGCAAGTCGGGCACAAGTAAACTGTTTTTT. Amino acids: CASKSGTSKLFF.

The table lists this clonotype with a few counts. The chain is built from TRBV6-2 or TRBV6-3 and TRBJ2-3, with D possibly TRBD2 on 5 matching bases. The germline gives CDR1 MNHEY, CDR2 SVGEGT. The CDR3 is made up of 17 amino acids. V was clipped by 0 bases and J by 4 bases, with 17 bases between them. DNA for the CDR3: TGTGCCAGCAGTTACTCGAGCGCTAGCCGTCTTGCAGATACGCAGTATTTT. This gives the protein CASSYSSASRLADTQYF.

At least ten counts were recorded for this clonotype. V and J are TRBV20-1 and TRBJ2-5; TRBD1 matches at 10 bases. There are 14 residues in the CDR3. V trimming: 5 bases; J trimming: 3 bases; junction bases outside the gene matches: 6. CDR1 and CDR2 (germline): DFQATT, SNEGSKA (reference sequence). The CDR3 nucleotides read TGCAGTGCTCCTGACAGGGGGCTCGAAGAGACCCAGTACTTC. Translation gives CSAPDRGLEETQYF.

In its sample, this clonotype was seen many times. The V and J genes are TRBV6-4 and TRBJ2-1; 12 nucleotides line up with TRBD2. Germline CDR1 reads MRHNA; CDR2 reads SNTAGT. The V segment lost 8 bases and the J segment 3 bases; nucleotides outside the gene matches: 11. The CDR3 is 17 residues long. The CDR3: CASRGWGGLAGYNEQFF. The CDR3 bases are TGTGCCAGCCGGGGGTGGGGGGGACTAGCGGGCTACAATGAGCAGTTCTTC.

This clonotype was detected ten times or more. The chain links TRBV24-1 to TRBJ2-1, with TRBD1 matching over 9 bases. The V gene end was trimmed by 4 bases and the J gene end by 5 bases; junction bases not matched to a gene: 5. Germline CDR1 KGHDR, CDR2 SFDVKD. The length of the CDR3 is 15 residues. The CDR3 DNA sequence: TGTGCCACCAGTGACAACAGGGGGCTCGACAATGAGCAGTTCTTC. Translation gives CATSDNRGLDNEQFF.

This clonotype was observed at least ten times. The gene calls are TRBV12-5 and TRBJ2-7; 10 bases map to TRBD2. The CDR3 spans 15 residues. V lost 0 bases to trimming and J lost 9 bases; unmatched junction nucleotides: 8. CDR1 is LGHNT and CDR2 is FRNRAP in the germline V gene. The CDR3 nucleotides read TGTGCTAGTGGTTTGGTATTAGCGGGAGGTGGAGGGCAGTACTTC. Residues: CASGLVLAGGGGQYF. The complete variable domain, with remaining parts taken from reference TRBV12-5 and TRBJ2-7, reads DARVTQTPRHKVTEMGQEVTMRCQPILGHNTVFWYRQTMMQGLELLAYFRNRAPLDDSGMPKDRFSAEMPDATLATLKIQPSEPRDSAVYFCASGLVLAGGGGQYFGPGTRLTVT.

This clonotype has just one count. The chain couples TRBV7-2 to TRBJ2-1; no reliable D call. Germline V lookup: CDR1 SGHTA, CDR2 FQGNSA. This CDR3 comprises 14 residues. Trimming removed 4 bases from V and 4 bases from J, with 11 bases in between. The CDR3 DNA sequence: TGTGCCAGCAGCTACGGACCCCTTTACAATGAGCAGTTCTTC. This codes for CASSYGPLYNEQFF.

This clonotype was found many times. The genes are TRBV6-2 or TRBV6-3 and TRBJ2-5; D unclear. This CDR3 spans 14 amino acids. V shed 5 bases and J shed 0 bases, with 10 bases lying between them. CDR1 is MNHEY and CDR2 is SVGEGT in the germline V gene. The CDR3 loop reads CASSELLNQETQYF. CDR3 DNA: TGTGCCAGCAGTGAACTGCTCAACCAAGAGACCCAGTACTTC.